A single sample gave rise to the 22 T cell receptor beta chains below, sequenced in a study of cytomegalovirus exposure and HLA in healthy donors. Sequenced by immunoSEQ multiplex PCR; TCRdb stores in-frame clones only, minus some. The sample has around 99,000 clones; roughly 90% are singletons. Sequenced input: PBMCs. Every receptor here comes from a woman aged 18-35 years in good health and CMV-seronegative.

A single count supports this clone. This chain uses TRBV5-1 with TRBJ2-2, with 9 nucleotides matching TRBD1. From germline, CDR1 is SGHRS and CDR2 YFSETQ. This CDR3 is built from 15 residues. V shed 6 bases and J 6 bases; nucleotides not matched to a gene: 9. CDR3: CASNRQGEIAGELFF. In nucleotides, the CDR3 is TGCGCCAGCAACCGACAGGGGGAAATTGCCGGGGAGCTGTTTTTT.

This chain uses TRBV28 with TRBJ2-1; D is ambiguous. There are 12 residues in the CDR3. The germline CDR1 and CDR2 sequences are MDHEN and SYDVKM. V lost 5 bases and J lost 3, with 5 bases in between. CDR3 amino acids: CASSPHYNEQFF. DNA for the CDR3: TGTGCCAGCAGTCCCCACTACAATGAGCAGTTCTTC.

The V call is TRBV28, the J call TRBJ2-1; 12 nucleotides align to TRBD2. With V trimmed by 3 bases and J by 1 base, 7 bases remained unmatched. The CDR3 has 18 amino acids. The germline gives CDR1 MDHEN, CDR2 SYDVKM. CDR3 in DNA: TGTGCCAGCAGTTTGGGACTAGCGGGTCTGGGTTCCTACAATGAGCAGTTCTTC. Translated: CASSLGLAGLGSYNEQFF.

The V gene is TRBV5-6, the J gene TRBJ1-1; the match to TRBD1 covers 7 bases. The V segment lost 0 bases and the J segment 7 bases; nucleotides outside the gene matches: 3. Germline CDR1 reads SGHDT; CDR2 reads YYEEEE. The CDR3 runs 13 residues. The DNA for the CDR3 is TGTGCCAGCAGCTTGGTCCGGGACAGTGAAGCTTTCTTT. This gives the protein CASSLVRDSEAFF.

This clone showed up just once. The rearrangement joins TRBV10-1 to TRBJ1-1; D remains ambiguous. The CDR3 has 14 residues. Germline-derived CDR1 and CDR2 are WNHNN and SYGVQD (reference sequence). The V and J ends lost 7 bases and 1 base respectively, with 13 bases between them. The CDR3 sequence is CASTAARQNTEAFF. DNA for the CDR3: TGCGCCAGCACCGCAGCCAGGCAGAACACTGAAGCTTTCTTT.

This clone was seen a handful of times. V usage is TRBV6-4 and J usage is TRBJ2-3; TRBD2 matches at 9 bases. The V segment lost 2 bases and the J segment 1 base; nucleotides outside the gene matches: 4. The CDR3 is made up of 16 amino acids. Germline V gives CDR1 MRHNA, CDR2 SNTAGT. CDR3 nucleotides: TGTGCCAGCAGTGACGGGTCTAGCGGGGGCACAGATACGCAGTATTTT. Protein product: CASSDGSSGGTDTQYF.

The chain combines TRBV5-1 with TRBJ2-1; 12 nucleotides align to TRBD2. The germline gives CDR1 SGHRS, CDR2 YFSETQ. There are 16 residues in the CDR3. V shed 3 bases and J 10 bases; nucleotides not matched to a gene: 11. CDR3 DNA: TGCGCCAGCAGCTGGCATCTAGCGGGGGGGCAGGGGGAGCAGTTCTTC. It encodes CASSWHLAGGQGEQFF.

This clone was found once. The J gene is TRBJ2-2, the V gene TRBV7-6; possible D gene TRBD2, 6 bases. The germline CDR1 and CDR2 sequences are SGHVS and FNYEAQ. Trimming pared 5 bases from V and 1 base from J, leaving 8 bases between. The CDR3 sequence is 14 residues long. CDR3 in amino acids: CASSPGLNTGELFF. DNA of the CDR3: TGTGCCAGCAGCCCGGGACTGAACACCGGGGAGCTGTTTTTT.

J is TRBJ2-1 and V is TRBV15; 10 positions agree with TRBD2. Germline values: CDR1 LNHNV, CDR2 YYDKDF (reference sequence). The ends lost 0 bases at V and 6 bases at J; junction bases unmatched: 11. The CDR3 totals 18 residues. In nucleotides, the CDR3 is TGTGCCACCAGCAGAGAATCCTTGGCTAGCGGGGGTACCAATGAGCAGTTCTTC. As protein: CATSRESLASGGTNEQFF.

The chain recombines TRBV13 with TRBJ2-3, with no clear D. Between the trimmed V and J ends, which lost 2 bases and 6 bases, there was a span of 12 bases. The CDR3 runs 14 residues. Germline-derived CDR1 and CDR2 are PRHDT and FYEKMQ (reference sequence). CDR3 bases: TGTGCCAGCAGCTTAATAGGCGGAAGGGATACGCAGTATTTT. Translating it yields CASSLIGGRDTQYF.

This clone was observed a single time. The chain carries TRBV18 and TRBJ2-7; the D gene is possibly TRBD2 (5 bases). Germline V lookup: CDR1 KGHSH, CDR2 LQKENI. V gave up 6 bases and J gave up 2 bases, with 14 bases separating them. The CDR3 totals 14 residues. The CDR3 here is CASSRESLTYEQYF. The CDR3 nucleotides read TGTGCCAGCTCCCGGGAAAGCCTAACCTACGAGCAGTACTTC.

The CDR3 spells CANYARGTGNYGYTF. Here the CDR3 DNA reads TGTGCCAACTACGCCCGGGGGACAGGGAACTATGGCTACACCTTC. V usage is TRBV28 and J usage is TRBJ1-2, with TRBD1 identical over 9 bases. Trimming removed 10 bases from V and 2 bases from J; junction bases left unmatched: 11. The CDR3 extends over 15 amino acids. Germline V gene lookup returns CDR1 MDHEN and CDR2 SYDVKM.

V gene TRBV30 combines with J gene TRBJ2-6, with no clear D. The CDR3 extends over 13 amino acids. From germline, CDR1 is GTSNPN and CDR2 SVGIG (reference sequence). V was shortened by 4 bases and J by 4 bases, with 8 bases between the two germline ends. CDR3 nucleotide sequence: TGTGCCTGGAAGTTTAGCGGGGCCAACGTCCTGACTTTC. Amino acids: CAWKFSGANVLTF.

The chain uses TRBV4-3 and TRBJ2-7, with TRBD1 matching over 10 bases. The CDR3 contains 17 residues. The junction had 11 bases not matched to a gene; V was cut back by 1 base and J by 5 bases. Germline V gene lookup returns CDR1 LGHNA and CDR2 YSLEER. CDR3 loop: CASSQGPGGQGLHEQYF. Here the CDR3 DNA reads TGCGCCAGCAGCCAAGGCCCCGGGGGACAGGGGTTGCACGAGCAGTACTTC.

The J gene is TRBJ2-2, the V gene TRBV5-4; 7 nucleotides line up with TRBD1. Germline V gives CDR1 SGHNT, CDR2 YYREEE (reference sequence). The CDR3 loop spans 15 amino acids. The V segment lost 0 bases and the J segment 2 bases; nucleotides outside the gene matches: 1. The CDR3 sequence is CASSLDRGNTGELFF. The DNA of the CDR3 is TGTGCCAGCAGCTTGGACAGGGGAAACACCGGGGAGCTGTTTTTT.

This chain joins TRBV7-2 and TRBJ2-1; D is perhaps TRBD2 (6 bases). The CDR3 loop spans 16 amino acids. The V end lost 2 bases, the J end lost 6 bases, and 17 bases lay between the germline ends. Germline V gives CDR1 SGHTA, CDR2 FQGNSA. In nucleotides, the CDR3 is TGTGCCAGCAGCTTACCAAGACTAGTCAGGCGCAATGAGCAGTTCTTC. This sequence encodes CASSLPRLVRRNEQFF.

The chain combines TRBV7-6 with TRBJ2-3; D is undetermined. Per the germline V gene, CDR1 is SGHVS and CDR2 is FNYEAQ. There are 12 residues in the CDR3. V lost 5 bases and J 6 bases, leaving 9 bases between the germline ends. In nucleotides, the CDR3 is TGTGCCAGCAGCCCCACCGGGGATACGCAGTATTTT. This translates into CASSPTGDTQYF.

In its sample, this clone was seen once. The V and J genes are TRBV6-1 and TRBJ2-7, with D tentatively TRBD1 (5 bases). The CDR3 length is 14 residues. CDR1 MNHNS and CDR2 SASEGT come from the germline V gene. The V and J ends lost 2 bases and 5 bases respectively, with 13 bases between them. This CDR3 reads CASSEPRTLDEQYF. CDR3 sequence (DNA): TGTGCCAGCAGTGAACCCCGGACACTGGACGAGCAGTACTTC.

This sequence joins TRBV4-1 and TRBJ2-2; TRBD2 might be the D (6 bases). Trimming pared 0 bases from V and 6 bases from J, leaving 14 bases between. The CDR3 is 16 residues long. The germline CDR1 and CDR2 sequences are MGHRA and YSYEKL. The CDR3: CASSQEGVGGAGELFF. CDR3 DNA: TGCGCCAGCAGCCAAGAAGGGGTCGGAGGGGCCGGGGAGCTGTTTTTT.

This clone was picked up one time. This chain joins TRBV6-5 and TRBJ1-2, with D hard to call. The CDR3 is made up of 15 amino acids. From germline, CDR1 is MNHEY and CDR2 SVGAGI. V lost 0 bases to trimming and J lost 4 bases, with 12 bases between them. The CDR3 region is CASSYSKWPGYGYTF. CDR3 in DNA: TGTGCCAGCAGTTACTCGAAGTGGCCTGGCTATGGCTACACCTTC.

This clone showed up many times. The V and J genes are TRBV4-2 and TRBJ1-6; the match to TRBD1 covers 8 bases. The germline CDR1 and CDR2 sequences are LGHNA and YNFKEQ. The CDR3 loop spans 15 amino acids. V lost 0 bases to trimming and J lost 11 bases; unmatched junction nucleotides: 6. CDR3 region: CASSQEWTGQAPLHF. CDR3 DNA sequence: TGTGCCAGCAGCCAAGAGTGGACAGGGCAAGCACCCCTCCACTTT.

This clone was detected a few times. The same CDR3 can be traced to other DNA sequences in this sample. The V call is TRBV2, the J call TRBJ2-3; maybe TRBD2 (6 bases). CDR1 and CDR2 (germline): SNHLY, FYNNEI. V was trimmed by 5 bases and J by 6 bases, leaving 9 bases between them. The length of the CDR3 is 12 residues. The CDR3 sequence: CASSRGTDTQYF. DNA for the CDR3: TGTGCCAGCAGTCGGGGGACTGATACGCAGTATTTT.